These 15 T cell receptor beta chains were all obtained from the same sample, sequenced in a study of T-cell memory formation after mild COVID-19. A single record per CDR3 protein comes from TCRdb applying MiXCR to the 5' RACE reads. The sample lists just over 300,000 distinct CDR3 sequences, approximately 19% occurring once. The sample was PBMCs or a T cell subset sorted from them (not recorded which). The source of these receptors is a man between 18 and 35 years old who had mild COVID-19 (a few samples of this study predate the infection). Cell type and time point are not known.

This clonotype was found a few times. CDR3 sequence: CASSPDWDDEQFF. The CDR3 DNA reads as TGTGCCAGCAGCCCGGACTGGGACGATGAGCAGTTCTTC. The chain employs TRBV5-6 and TRBJ2-1; D may correspond to TRBD1 or TRBD2 (5 bases each). The CDR3 has 13 residues. CDR1 is SGHDT, CDR2 YYEEEE, per germline. V was trimmed by 4 bases and J by 8 bases, leaving 13 bases between them.

The chain carries TRBV7-2 and TRBJ1-4, with D tentatively TRBD1 (6 bases). Per germline, CDR1 SGHTA and CDR2 FQGNSA. The length of the CDR3 is 15 residues. The V gene lost 5 bases and the J gene lost 6 bases, with 16 bases spanning the gap. The CDR3 coding sequence is TGTGCCAGCAGCACTCACCCAGGGGCCCATGAAAAACTGTTTTTT. Translated: CASSTHPGAHEKLFF.

This clonotype has just a few counts. This chain joins TRBV27 and TRBJ1-5; D is ambiguous. Germline CDR1 reads MNHEY; CDR2 reads SMNVEV (reference sequence). CDR3 size: 12 residues. V gave up 6 bases and J gave up 4 bases, with 7 bases separating them. The CDR3 sequence: CASRLGNQPQHF. CDR3 coding DNA: TGTGCCAGCAGACTGGGAAATCAGCCCCAGCATTTT.

This clonotype occurred many times. The V gene is TRBV7-9, the J gene TRBJ2-1, with 11 positions matching TRBD1. Unmatched junction bases numbered 1, after V lost 3 bases and J lost 3 bases. The germline CDR1 and CDR2 sequences are SEHNR and FQNEAQ (reference sequence). This CDR3 is 15 amino acids long. The CDR3 nucleotides are TGTGCCAGCAGCTTGGGACAGGGGGTCTACAATGAGCAGTTCTTC. Protein product: CASSLGQGVYNEQFF.

This chain uses TRBV6-6 with TRBJ2-3; no reliable D call. In germline, CDR1 is MNHNY, CDR2 SVGAGI (reference sequence). The CDR3 is 12 residues long. With 6 bases removed from V and 6 bases from J, the gap between germline ends came to 10 bases. The CDR3: CASSRPLDTQYF. The CDR3 DNA reads TGTGCCAGCAGCCGACCCCTGGATACGCAGTATTTT.

This clonotype turned up a few times. The V and J genes are TRBV28 and TRBJ2-7; either TRBD1 or TRBD2 may supply D (5 bases each). CDR1 is MDHEN and CDR2 is SYDVKM in the germline V gene. V lost 2 bases to trimming and J lost 5 bases, with 10 bases between them. This CDR3 has 13 amino acids. The CDR3 protein is CASSLQGRHEQYF. The CDR3 coding sequence is TGTGCCAGCAGTTTACAGGGACGGCACGAGCAGTACTTC.

This clonotype has just a few counts. CDR3 loop: CASSPAPSSGTDTQYF. CDR3 DNA sequence: TGCGCCAGCAGCCCCGCCCCGAGTAGCGGGACAGATACGCAGTATTTT. The chain couples TRBV4-1 to TRBJ2-3; 7 bases map to TRBD2. The CDR3 sequence is 16 residues long. The trim removed 4 bases at V and 3 bases at J, leaving 10 bases unmatched. The germline gives CDR1 MGHRA, CDR2 YSYEKL.

This clonotype was observed a few times. This sequence joins TRBV9 and TRBJ2-1; 10 bases fit TRBD2. The J segment lost 9 bases and the V segment lost 0 bases, leaving 3 bases of the junction unmatched. The CDR3 is 14 amino acids. From germline, CDR1 is SGDLS and CDR2 YYNGEE. The CDR3 is CASSVASGGGEQFF. CDR3 bases: TGTGCCAGCAGCGTAGCTAGCGGGGGTGGTGAGCAGTTCTTC. The complete variable domain, with remaining parts taken from reference TRBV9 and TRBJ2-1, reads DSGVTQTPKHLITATGQRVTLRCSPRSGDLSVYWYQQSLDQGLQFLIQYYNGEERAKGNILERFSAQQFPDLHSELNLSSLELGDSALYFCASSVASGGGEQFFGPGTRLTVL.

V and J are TRBV7-8 and TRBJ2-1; D is unresolved. V gave up 5 bases and J gave up 0 bases, with 8 bases separating them. Germline values: CDR1 SGHVS, CDR2 FQNEAQ. This CDR3 has 14 residues. The DNA of the CDR3 is TGTGCCAGCAGCCAAGTCGCCTCCTACAATGAGCAGTTCTTC. It is translated as CASSQVASYNEQFF.

The rearrangement uses TRBV6-2 or TRBV6-3 and TRBJ2-5; no clear D gene. The CDR3 is 15 amino acids. The germline CDR1 and CDR2 sequences are MNHEY and SVGEGT. V dropped 1 base and J dropped 5 bases, with 14 bases sitting between them. The DNA of the CDR3 is TGTGCCAGCAGTTACTTGGAGCTGTCTAGGGAGACCCAGTACTTC. It encodes CASSYLELSRETQYF.

The chain uses TRBV4-3 and TRBJ2-3; D remains unclear. Germline CDR1 LGHNA, CDR2 YSLEER. V shed 0 bases and J shed 0 bases, with 7 bases lying between them. The CDR3 contains 15 residues. The CDR3 here is CASSQDYKSTDTQYF. The CDR3 DNA reads as TGCGCCAGCAGCCAAGATTACAAAAGCACAGATACGCAGTATTTT.

This clonotype has more than one count but fewer than ten. This chain joins TRBV12-3 or TRBV12-4 and TRBJ1-1; no clear D. There are 16 residues in the CDR3. The V and J ends lost 2 bases and 3 bases respectively, with 16 bases between them. CDR3 nucleotide sequence: TGTGCCAGCAGTTTACTCGCGGGAATTTTGGACACTGAAGCTTTCTTT. Amino acid sequence: CASSLLAGILDTEAFF.

In this sample, this clonotype turned up a few times. This chain uses TRBV10-3 with TRBJ2-2; possible D gene TRBD2, 7 bases. Germline V gene data show CDR1 as ENHRY and CDR2 as SYGVKD. V was clipped by 0 bases and J by 3 bases, with 17 bases between them. The CDR3 has 18 amino acids. DNA of the CDR3: TGTGCCATCAGTGAGTCGAAGTGGGGGGGGCGCGACACCGGGGAGCTGTTTTTT. This codes for CAISESKWGGRDTGELFF.

V and J are TRBV7-7 and TRBJ2-2; D is possibly TRBD1 (6 bases). CDR1 and CDR2 from the germline V gene are SSHAT and FNYEAQ (reference sequence). V lost 3 bases and J lost 0, with 11 bases in between. The CDR3 spans 16 residues. Here the CDR3 DNA reads TGTGCCAGCAGCTTTTGGACAGACGCGAACACCGGGGAGCTGTTTTTT. Translated: CASSFWTDANTGELFF.

The chain couples TRBV7-6 to TRBJ1-1; D is perhaps TRBD1 (6 bases). Trimming pared 3 bases from V and 1 base from J, leaving 9 bases between. This CDR3 spans 14 amino acids. Germline V gene lookup returns CDR1 SGHVS and CDR2 FNYEAQ. The CDR3 sequence is CASSFRTENTEAFF. The CDR3 bases are TGTGCCAGCAGCTTCCGGACAGAGAACACTGAAGCTTTCTTT. Based on the CDR3 plus reference TRBV7-6 and TRBJ1-1, the full variable domain is GAGVSQSPRYKVTKRGQDVALRCDPISGHVSLYWYRQALGQGPEFLTYFNYEAQQDKSGLPNDRFSAERPEGSISTLTIQRTEQRDSAMYRCASSFRTENTEAFFGQGTRLTVV.